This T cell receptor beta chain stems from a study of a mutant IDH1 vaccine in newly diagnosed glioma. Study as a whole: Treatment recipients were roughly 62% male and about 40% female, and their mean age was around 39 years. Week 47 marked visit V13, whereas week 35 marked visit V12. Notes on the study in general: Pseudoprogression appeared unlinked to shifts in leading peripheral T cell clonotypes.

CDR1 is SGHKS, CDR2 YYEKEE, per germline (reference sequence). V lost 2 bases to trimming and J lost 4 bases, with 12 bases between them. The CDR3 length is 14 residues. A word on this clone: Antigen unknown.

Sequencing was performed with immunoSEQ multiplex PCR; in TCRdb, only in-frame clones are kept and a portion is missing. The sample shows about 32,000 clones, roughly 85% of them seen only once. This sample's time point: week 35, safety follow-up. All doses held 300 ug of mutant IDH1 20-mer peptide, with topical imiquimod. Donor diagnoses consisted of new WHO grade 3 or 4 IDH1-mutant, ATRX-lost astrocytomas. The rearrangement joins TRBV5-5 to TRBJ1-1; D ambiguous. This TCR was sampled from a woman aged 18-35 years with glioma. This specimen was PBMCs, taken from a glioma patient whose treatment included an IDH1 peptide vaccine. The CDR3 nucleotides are TGTGCCAGCAGCTTCAGTCTGGGTCCCACTGAAGCTTTCTTT. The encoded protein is CASSFSLGPTEAFF.